These T cell receptor beta chains were read from a single sample in a study of blood T cells in healthy people across ages. TCRdb itself ran the 5' RACE reads through MiXCR, one entry per CDR3 protein. The repertoire holds some 710,000 distinct CDR3 sequences, with approximately 21% as singletons. Sequenced sample: blood. These receptors were obtained from a man between 65 and 80 years old in good health. Both conserved end residues are part of each CDR3. Fields, in order: CDR3 protein, CDR3 DNA, D gene, V gene, J gene, clone size. D genes are given only for firm matches. Only part of the rows carry a size: once, few, many, or a class if the clone is expanded.

CDR3 protein: CASGSANQPSTDTQYF
CDR3 DNA: TGTGCCAGCGGGTCGGCGAACCAGCCTAGCACAGATACGCAGTATTTT
D gene: NA
V gene: TRBV6-2/TRBV6-3
J gene: TRBJ2-3
clone size: NA

CDR3 protein: CASSYPPRTDTQYF
CDR3 DNA: TGTGCCAGCAGTTACCCGCCCCGCACAGATACGCAGTATTTT
D gene: NA
V gene: TRBV6-2/TRBV6-3
J gene: TRBJ2-3
clone size: NA

CDR3 protein: CASSPPDTLNTEAFF
CDR3 DNA: TGTGCCAGCAGTCCCCCTGACACCTTGAACACTGAAGCTTTCTTT
D gene: NA
V gene: TRBV12-3/TRBV12-4
J gene: TRBJ1-1
clone size: NA

CDR3 protein: CASTYMRRGNTEAFF
CDR3 DNA: TGTGCCAGCACCTATATGCGTCGGGGGAACACTGAAGCTTTCTTT
D gene: NA
V gene: TRBV5-8
J gene: TRBJ1-1
clone size: NA

CDR3 protein: CASSPPERPSYEQYF
CDR3 DNA: TGTGCCAGCTCACCACCGGAACGGCCGTCCTACGAGCAGTACTTC
D gene: NA
V gene: TRBV18
J gene: TRBJ2-7
clone size: few

CDR3 protein: CASSVGRGNYGYTF
CDR3 DNA: TGTGCCAGCAGCGTAGGGAGAGGGAACTATGGCTACACCTTC
D gene: NA
V gene: TRBV9
J gene: TRBJ1-2
clone size: NA

CDR3 protein: CASSVGGGWNYGYTF
CDR3 DNA: TGTGCCAGCAGCGTCGGTGGGGGTTGGAACTATGGCTACACCTTC
D gene: NA
V gene: TRBV9
J gene: TRBJ1-2
clone size: many

CDR3 protein: CASSFERGQGNTEAFF
CDR3 DNA: TGTGCCAGCAGTTTTGAGAGGGGACAGGGGAACACTGAAGCTTTCTTT
D gene: TRBD1
V gene: TRBV12-3/TRBV12-4
J gene: TRBJ1-1
clone size: NA

CDR3 protein: CASSFFGDSEGYTF
CDR3 DNA: TGCGCCAGCAGCTTTTTCGGGGATTCCGAAGGCTACACCTTC
D gene: NA
V gene: TRBV5-1
J gene: TRBJ1-2
clone size: NA

CDR3 protein: CSARTSSDEQFF
CDR3 DNA: TGCAGTGCTAGGACATCTTCTGATGAGCAGTTCTTC
D gene: NA
V gene: TRBV20-1
J gene: TRBJ2-1
clone size: few

CDR3 protein: CASSQEQGAYNEQFF
CDR3 DNA: TGTGCCAGCAGCCAAGAACAGGGGGCTTACAATGAGCAGTTCTTC
D gene: TRBD1
V gene: TRBV14
J gene: TRBJ2-1
clone size: NA

CDR3 protein: CASRVDPRTDTQYF
CDR3 DNA: TGTGCCAGCAGAGTGGACCCCCGCACAGATACGCAGTATTTT
D gene: NA
V gene: TRBV12-3/TRBV12-4
J gene: TRBJ2-3
clone size: NA

CDR3 protein: CSVDDGGGAYEQYF
CDR3 DNA: TGCAGCGTTGATGATGGCGGGGGGGCTTACGAGCAGTACTTC
D gene: TRBD2
V gene: TRBV29-1
J gene: TRBJ2-7
clone size: NA